The entry that follows covers one T cell receptor (beta chain) sequence. Sample time point: sample taken at primary tumor resection. Untreated early-stage non-small cell lung cancer patients, fewer than 85 in total, were the donors. TCRs were sequenced from unsorted whole RNA of tumor, nontumor lung or PBMC. These data originate in a study of spatial heterogeneity in lung cancer. MiXCR, run by TCRdb on the 5' RACE reads, gives a single entry per CDR3 protein. The data show about 92,000 distinct CDR3 sequences, about 12% seen once. The ends were cut back, 0 bases at V and 7 bases at J, with 12 bases in the middle. This CDR3 is 14 amino acids long. Germline V gives CDR1 MNHEY, CDR2 SVGAGI.

Sequencing was performed on PBMCs, taken at surgery. The chain has TRBV6-5 and TRBJ1-1, with a weak D call TRBD1 (5 bases). The source is a male donor with early-stage non-small cell lung cancer. CDR3 residues: CASSYSRRDSEAFF. CDR3 sequence (DNA): TGTGCCAGCAGTTACTCGAGGAGAGACAGTGAAGCTTTCTTT.